This T cell receptor beta chain was identified in a study of PD-1 and CTLA-4 blockade in melanoma. Repertoires were generated with immunoSEQ multiplex PCR, while TCRdb's copy carries only in-frame clones and drops some. The repertoire includes around 20,000 clones, approximately 88% of them detected once, and 7.8% sits in the top ten. The CDR3 runs 16 residues. The J segment lost 1 base and the V segment lost 4 bases, leaving 3 bases of the junction unmatched. The germline V gene has CDR1 MGHRA and CDR2 YSYEKL. The chain recombines TRBV4-1 with TRBJ2-2, with 10 bases lining up with TRBD2. The source is a human donor with melanoma. Sequencing used CD8+ T cells from peripheral blood, obtained before anti-PD-1 treatment. The CDR3 is CASSPIAGGNTGELFF. CDR3 sequence (DNA): TGCGCCAGCAGCCCGATAGCGGGGGGGAACACCGGGGAGCTGTTTTTT.